The rows below give T cell receptor beta chains drawn from one sample of a study of cytomegalovirus exposure and HLA in healthy donors. Libraries were prepared by immunoSEQ multiplex PCR; TCRdb keeps only in-frame clonotypes and omits some of them. Seen here are 180,000 or so clones, around 75% observed once, and the top ten hold about 7.7%. Sequencing used PBMCs. Receptors originate from a woman aged 40 to 49 in good health and CMV-seropositive. The CDR3 runs from the conserved cysteine through the conserved F or W. The D gene is left open where the match is weak. Clone size is shown for a subset of rows, as once, few, many or a class of expanded clone.

NA	TRBJ2-1	NA	TRBV9	CASSASSVSYNEQFF	TGTGCCAGCAGCGCTTCTAGCGTATCCTACAATGAGCAGTTCTTC
NA	TRBJ2-7	TRBD1	TRBV6-1	CASEDRVPPYEQYF	TGTGCCAGCGAAGACAGGGTCCCCCCCTACGAGCAGTACTTC
NA	TRBJ2-1	TRBD1	TRBV9	CASSVTRDSKQFF	TGTGCCAGCAGCGTAACTCGGGACAGCAAGCAGTTCTTC
NA	TRBJ2-1	NA	TRBV25-1	CASSTGNEQFF	TGTGCCAGCAGTACGGGGAATGAGCAGTTCTTC
NA	TRBJ1-1	NA	TRBV18	CASSPSGGTEAFF	TGTGCCAGCTCACCCTCAGGTGGCACTGAAGCTTTCTTT
NA	TRBJ1-1	NA	TRBV9	CASSPRTVSAEAFF	TGTGCCAGCAGCCCGAGGACAGTATCAGCTGAAGCTTTCTTT
NA	TRBJ2-5	NA	TRBV30	CAWRKPNVPQETQYF	TGTGCCTGGAGGAAGCCCAATGTCCCACAAGAGACCCAGTACTTC
NA	TRBJ2-6	NA	TRBV9	CASSVRATTGANVLTF	TGTGCCAGCAGCGTGCGTGCGACAACTGGGGCCAACGTCCTGACTTTC
NA	TRBJ1-1	TRBD1	TRBV7-9	CASSADRGVAFF	TGTGCCAGCAGCGCTGACAGGGGAGTGGCTTTCTTT
NA	TRBJ1-4	TRBD1	TRBV7-9	CASSLGRGTDATNEKLFF	TGTGCCAGCAGCTTAGGTAGAGGGACAGATGCAACTAATGAAAAACTGTTTTTT
few	TRBJ1-2	NA	TRBV5-1	CASSLQGNYGYTF	TGCGCCAGCAGCTTGCAGGGGAACTATGGCTACACCTTC
few	TRBJ1-1	NA	TRBV19	CASSIGSWRNTEAFF	TGTGCCAGTAGTATAGGCAGTTGGAGGAACACTGAAGCTTTCTTT
NA	TRBJ1-5	NA	TRBV10-3	CATADSSNQPQHF	TGTGCCACCGCCGACAGTAGCAATCAGCCCCAGCATTTT
NA	TRBJ2-2	NA	TRBV5-1	CASSLTKLELFF	TGCGCCAGCAGCTTGACAAAGTTGGAGCTGTTTTTT
NA	TRBJ2-7	NA	TRBV4-2	CASSQELGPYEQYF	TGTGCCAGCAGCCAAGAGCTAGGCCCTTACGAGCAGTACTTC
NA	TRBJ2-7	NA	TRBV5-6	CASSFSPGSYEQYF	TGTGCCAGCAGCTTTAGTCCAGGGTCCTACGAGCAGTACTTC
NA	TRBJ2-7	TRBD1	TRBV7-2	CASSRQGAEQYF	TGTGCCAGCAGCAGACAGGGGGCCGAGCAGTACTTC
NA	TRBJ1-1	NA	TRBV6-6	CASSYRSSRVEAFF	TGTGCCAGCAGTTACCGCTCCTCGCGGGTCGAAGCTTTCTTT
few	TRBJ2-7	TRBD1	TRBV4-2	CASSHFRDSSYEQYF	TGTGCCAGCAGCCATTTCCGGGACAGCTCCTACGAGCAGTACTTC
NA	TRBJ2-1	NA	TRBV7-3	CASSPSLTKSYNEQFF	TGTGCCAGCAGCCCATCACTCACGAAATCCTACAATGAGCAGTTCTTC
NA	TRBJ2-7	NA	TRBV7-6	CASSLASDPREEQYF	TGTGCCAGCAGCTTAGCGTCGGACCCCCGGGAAGAGCAGTACTTC
NA	TRBJ2-2	TRBD1	TRBV5-1	CASSLLQGGTGELFF	TGCGCCAGCAGCTTGTTACAGGGGGGCACCGGGGAGCTGTTTTTT
NA	TRBJ1-3	NA	TRBV7-8	CASSFLGGSGNTIYF	TGTGCCAGCAGCTTCCTGGGGGGCTCTGGAAACACCATATATTTT
NA	TRBJ2-2	TRBD1	TRBV6-5	CASSGGQGVYGELFF	TGTGCCAGCAGTGGGGGACAGGGGGTGTACGGGGAGCTGTTTTTT
NA	TRBJ2-1	NA	TRBV28	CASSPPPPGYNEQFF	TGTGCCAGCAGCCCCCCACCCCCGGGGTACAATGAGCAGTTCTTC
NA	TRBJ1-2	NA	TRBV6-5	CASSRGGSYGYTF	TGTGCCAGCAGTAGGGGCGGATCCTATGGCTACACCTTC
NA	TRBJ2-6	TRBD2	TRBV7-3	CASSVRDPELAGGSGANVLTF	TGTGCCAGCAGCGTCAGGGACCCAGAATTAGCGGGGGGCTCTGGGGCCAACGTCCTGACTTTC